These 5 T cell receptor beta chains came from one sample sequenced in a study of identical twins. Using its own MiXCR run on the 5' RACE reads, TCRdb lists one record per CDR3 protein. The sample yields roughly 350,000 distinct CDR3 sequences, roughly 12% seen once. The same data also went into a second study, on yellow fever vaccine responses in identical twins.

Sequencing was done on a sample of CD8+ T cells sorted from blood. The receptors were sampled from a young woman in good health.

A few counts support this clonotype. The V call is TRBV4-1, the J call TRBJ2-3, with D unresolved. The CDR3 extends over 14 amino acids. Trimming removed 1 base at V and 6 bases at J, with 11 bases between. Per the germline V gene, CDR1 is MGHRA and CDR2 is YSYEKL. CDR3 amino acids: CASSQVVRSDTQYF. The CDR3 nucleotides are TGCGCCAGCAGCCAAGTTGTACGAAGTGATACGCAGTATTTT.

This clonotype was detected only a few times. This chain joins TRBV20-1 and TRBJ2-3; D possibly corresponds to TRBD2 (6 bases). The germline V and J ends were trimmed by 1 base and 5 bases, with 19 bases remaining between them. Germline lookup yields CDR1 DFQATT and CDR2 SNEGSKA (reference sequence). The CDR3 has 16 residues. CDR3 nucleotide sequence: TGCAGTGCTAGAGGAGGAGGGTTTAGATACGAAGATACGCAGTATTTT. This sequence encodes CSARGGGFRYEDTQYF.

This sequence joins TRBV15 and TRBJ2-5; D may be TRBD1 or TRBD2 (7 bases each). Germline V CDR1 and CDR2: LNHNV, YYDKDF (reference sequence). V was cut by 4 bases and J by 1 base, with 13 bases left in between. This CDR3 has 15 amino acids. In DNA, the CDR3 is TGTGCCACCAGCAAGGGAGGGACAGCCCAAGAGACCCAGTACTTC. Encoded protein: CATSKGGTAQETQYF.

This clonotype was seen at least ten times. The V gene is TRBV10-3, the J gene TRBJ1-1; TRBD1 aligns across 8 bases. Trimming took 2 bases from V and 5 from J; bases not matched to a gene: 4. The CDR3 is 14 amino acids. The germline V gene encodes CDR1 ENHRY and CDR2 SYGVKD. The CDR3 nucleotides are TGTGCCATCAGTGAGGGCAGGGGGCGTACTGAAGCTTTCTTT. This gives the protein CAISEGRGRTEAFF.

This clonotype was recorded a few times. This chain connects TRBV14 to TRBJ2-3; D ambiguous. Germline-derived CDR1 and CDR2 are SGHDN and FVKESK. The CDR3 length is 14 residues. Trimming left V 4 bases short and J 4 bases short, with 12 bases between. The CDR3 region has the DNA TGTGCCAGCAGCCCCCTGATGAACCCAGATACGCAGTATTTT. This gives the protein CASSPLMNPDTQYF. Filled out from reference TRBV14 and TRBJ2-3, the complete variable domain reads EAGVTQFPSHSVIEKGQTVTLRCDPISGHDNLYWYRRVMGKEIKFLLHFVKESKQDESGMPNNRFLAERTGGTYSTLKVQPAELEDSGVYFCASSPLMNPDTQYFGPGTRLTVL.